This T cell receptor beta chain stems from a study of radiation and T cells in renal cell carcinoma. Study-wide context: Nephrectomy followed 15 Gy stereotactic body radiation by 4 weeks.

Study-level points and caveats: Baseline intratumoral clonotype presence is unknown without pretreatment biopsies.

The CDR3 loop spans 12 amino acids. Trimming cost V 5 bases and J 7 bases, with 8 bases left between them. CDR1 is SNHLY, CDR2 FYNNEI, per germline. Generated by immunoSEQ multiplex PCR, the TCRdb table keeps only in-frame clones and is missing some. Seen here are 100,000 to 150,000 clones, around 80% observed once, and the top ten hold approximately 5%. The time point: blood 2 weeks post-SBRT. Treatment here: 15 Gy SBRT to primary tumor, nephrectomy 4 weeks later. Turning to this clone: What it recognizes is unknown.

This receptor was identified in a man in his fifties with renal cell carcinoma. The source material was blood, sampled from a patient whose treatment included radiotherapy and nephrectomy. The chain is built from TRBV2 and TRBJ2-2; no clear D gene. In DNA form, the CDR3 reads TGTGCCAGCAGTCTCCCGGACGGGGAGCTGTTTTTT. This translates into CASSLPDGELFF.